This TCR beta chain was obtained from a study of blood T cell repertoires in COVID-19. In the study overall: The United States, Italy and Spain provided the acute and convalescent COVID-19 samples.

Germline loops: CDR1 WNHNN, CDR2 SYGVQD (reference sequence). This CDR3 has 14 amino acids. Losses at the gene ends were 7 bases for V and 10 bases for J; bases not matched to a gene: 11. Assay used: immunoSEQ multiplex PCR; TCRdb lists only in-frame clones, some missing. The sample lists 95,000 to 150,000 clones; 85% to 90% were seen once. The receptor was isolated from a man aged 50 to 59 with acute or convalescent COVID-19. What was sequenced was peripheral blood. The rearrangement joins TRBV10-1 to TRBJ2-1; TRBD2 matches at 9 bases. Here the CDR3 reads CASKPDSGTSEQFF. The CDR3 DNA reads as TGCGCCAGCAAACCCGACTCGGGGACTAGCGAGCAGTTCTTC.